This T cell receptor (beta chain) emerged from a study of blood T cell repertoires in COVID-19. Overall study: Researchers got acute and convalescent COVID-19 samples from the United States, Italy and Spain. PBMCs, B-cell-depleted T cells, or T cells provided the cDNA or gDNA that made up the material.

Original data processing: Scientists estimated how many nucleated cells there were by amplifying reference gene primers. Sequencing was performed with immunoSEQ multiplex PCR; in TCRdb, only in-frame clones are kept and a portion is missing. The V and J calls and the clone size are those of that table, but D and trimming were determined from the DNA. This sample yields some 73,000 clones, of which 82% are seen a single time; around 4.3% belongs to the top ten. The sequence derives from a woman in her sixties with acute or convalescent COVID-19. The material sequenced was peripheral blood.

CDR3 coding DNA: TGCGCCAGCAGCCCGCATAGCAGGAACACTGAAGCTTTCTTT. This translates into CASSPHSRNTEAFF. This chain uses TRBV4-1 with TRBJ1-1; D is undetermined. The length of the CDR3 is 14 residues. Between the trimmed V and J ends, which lost 4 bases and 1 base, there was a span of 10 bases. Germline V CDR1 and CDR2: MGHRA, YSYEKL.